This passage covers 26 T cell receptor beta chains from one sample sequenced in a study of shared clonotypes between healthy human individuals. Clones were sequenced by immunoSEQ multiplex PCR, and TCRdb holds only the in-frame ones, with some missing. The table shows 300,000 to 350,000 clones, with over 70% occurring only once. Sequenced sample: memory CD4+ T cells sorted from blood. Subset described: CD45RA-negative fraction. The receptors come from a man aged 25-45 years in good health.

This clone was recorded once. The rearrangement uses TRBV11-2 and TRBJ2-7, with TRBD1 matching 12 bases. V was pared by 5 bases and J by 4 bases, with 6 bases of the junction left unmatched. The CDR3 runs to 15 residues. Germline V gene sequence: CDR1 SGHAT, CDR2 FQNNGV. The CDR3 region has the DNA TGTGCCAGCAGCGCAGGGACAGGGGGCTGGTACGAGCAGTACTTC. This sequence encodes CASSAGTGGWYEQYF.

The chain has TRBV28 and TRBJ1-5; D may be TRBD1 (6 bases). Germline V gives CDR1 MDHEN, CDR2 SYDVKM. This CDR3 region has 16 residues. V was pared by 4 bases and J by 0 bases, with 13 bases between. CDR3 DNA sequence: TGTGCCAGCAGTTCGGGGACACGTTATAGCAATCAGCCCCAGCATTTT. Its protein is CASSSGTRYSNQPQHF.

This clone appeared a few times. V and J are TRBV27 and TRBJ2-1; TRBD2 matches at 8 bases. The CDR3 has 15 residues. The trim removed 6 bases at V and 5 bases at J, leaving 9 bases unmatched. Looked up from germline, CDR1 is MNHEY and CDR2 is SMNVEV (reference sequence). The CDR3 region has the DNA TGTGCCAGCAGACGCCTGACGGGAGGGCACAATGAGCAGTTCTTC. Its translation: CASRRLTGGHNEQFF.

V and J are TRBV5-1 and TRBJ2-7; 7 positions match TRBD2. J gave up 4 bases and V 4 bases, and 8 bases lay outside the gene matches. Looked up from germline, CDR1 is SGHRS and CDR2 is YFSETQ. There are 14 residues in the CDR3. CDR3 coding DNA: TGCGCCAGCAGCCGCGGTGGCGGGAGTTACGAGCAGTACTTC. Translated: CASSRGGGSYEQYF.

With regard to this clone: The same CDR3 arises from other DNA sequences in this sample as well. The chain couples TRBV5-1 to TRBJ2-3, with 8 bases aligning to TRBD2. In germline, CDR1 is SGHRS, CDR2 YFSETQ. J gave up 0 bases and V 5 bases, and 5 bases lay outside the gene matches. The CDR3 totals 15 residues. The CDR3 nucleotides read TGCGCCAGCAGTCTAGCGGGTACTAGCACAGATACGCAGTATTTT. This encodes CASSLAGTSTDTQYF.

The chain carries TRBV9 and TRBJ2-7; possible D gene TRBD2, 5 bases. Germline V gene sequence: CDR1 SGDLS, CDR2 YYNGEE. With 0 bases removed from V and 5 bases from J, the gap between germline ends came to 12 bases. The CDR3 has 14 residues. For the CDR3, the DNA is TGTGCCAGCAGCGTAGCGGCCCTCGGGAACGAGCAGTACTTC. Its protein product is CASSVAALGNEQYF.

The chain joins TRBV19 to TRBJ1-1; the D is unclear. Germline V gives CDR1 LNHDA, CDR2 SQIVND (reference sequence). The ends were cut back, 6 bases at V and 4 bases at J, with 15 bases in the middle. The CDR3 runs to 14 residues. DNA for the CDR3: TGTGCCAGTAGGGCCCGGGCGGTTGCCACTGAAGCTTTCTTT. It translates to CASRARAVATEAFF.

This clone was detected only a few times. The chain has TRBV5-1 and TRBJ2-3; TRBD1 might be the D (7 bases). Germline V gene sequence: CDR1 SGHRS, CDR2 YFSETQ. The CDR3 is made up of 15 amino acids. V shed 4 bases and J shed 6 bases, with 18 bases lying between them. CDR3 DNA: TGCGCCAGCAGCAGCCAGGACCCAGGGGGGGATACGCAGTATTTT. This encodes CASSSQDPGGDTQYF. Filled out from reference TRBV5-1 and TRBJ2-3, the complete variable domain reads KAGVTQTPRYLIKTRGQQVTLSCSPISGHRSVSWYQQTPGQGLQFLFEYFSETQRNKGNFPGRFSGRQFSNSRSEMNVSTLELGDSALYLCASSSQDPGGDTQYFGPGTRLTVL.

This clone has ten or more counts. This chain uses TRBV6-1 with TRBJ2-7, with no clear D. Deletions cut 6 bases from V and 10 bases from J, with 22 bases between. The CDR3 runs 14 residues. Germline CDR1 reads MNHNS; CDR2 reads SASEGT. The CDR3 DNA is TGTGCCAGCAGCGAACGAACTACATACTCGTACCAGTACTTC. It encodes CASSERTTYSYQYF.

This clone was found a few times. The CDR3 is CASSQVALAGSPGELFF. CDR3 bases: TGCGCCAGCAGCCAAGTTGCCCTAGCCGGGAGTCCCGGGGAGCTGTTTTTT. The chain has TRBV4-1 and TRBJ2-2, with a weak D call TRBD2 (6 bases). Germline CDR1 MGHRA, CDR2 YSYEKL. This CDR3 has 17 amino acids. V was cut by 1 base and J by 6 bases, with 18 bases left in between.

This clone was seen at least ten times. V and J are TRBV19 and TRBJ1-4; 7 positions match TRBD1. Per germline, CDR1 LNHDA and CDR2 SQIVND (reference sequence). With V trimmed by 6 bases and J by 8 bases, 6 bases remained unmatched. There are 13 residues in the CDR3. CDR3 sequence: CASSPTGREKLFF. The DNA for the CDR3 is TGTGCCAGTAGCCCGACAGGGCGCGAAAAACTGTTTTTT. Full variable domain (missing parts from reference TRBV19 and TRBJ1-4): DGGITQSPKYLFRKEGQNVTLSCEQNLNHDAMYWYRQDPGQGLRLIYYSQIVNDFQKGDIAEGYSVSREKKESFPLTVTSAQKNPTAFYLCASSPTGREKLFFGSGTQLSVL.

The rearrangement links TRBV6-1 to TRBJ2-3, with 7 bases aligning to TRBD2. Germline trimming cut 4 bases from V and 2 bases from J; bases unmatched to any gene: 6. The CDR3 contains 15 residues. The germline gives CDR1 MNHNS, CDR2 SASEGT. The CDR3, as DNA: TGTGCCAGCAGTGCCAGACTAGCAGTCACAGATACGCAGTATTTT. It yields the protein CASSARLAVTDTQYF.

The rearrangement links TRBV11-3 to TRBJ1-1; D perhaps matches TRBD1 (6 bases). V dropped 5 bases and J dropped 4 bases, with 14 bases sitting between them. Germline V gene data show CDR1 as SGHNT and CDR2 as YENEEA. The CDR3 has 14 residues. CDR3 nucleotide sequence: TGTGCCAGCAGCCCCGGACAGTCGAGCACTGAAGCTTTCTTT. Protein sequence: CASSPGQSSTEAFF.

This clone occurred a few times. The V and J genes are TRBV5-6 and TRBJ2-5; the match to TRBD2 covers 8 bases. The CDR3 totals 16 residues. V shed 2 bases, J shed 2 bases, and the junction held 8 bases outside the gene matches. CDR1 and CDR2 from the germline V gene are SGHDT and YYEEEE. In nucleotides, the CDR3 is TGTGCCAGCAGCTTTTCCGGGACTAGGTCGCAAGAGACCCAGTACTTC. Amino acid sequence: CASSFSGTRSQETQYF. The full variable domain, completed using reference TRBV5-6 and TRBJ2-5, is DAGVTQSPTHLIKTRGQQVTLRCSPKSGHDTVSWYQQALGQGPQFIFQYYEEEERQRGNFPDRFSGHQFPNYSSELNVNALLLGDSALYLCASSFSGTRSQETQYFGPGTRLLVL.

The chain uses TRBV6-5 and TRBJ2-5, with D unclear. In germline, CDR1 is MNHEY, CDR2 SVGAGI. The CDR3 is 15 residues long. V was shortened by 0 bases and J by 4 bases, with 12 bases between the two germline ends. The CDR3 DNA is TGTGCCAGCAGTTACTCGTTTGGGCGTGGAGAGACCCAGTACTTC. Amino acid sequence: CASSYSFGRGETQYF.

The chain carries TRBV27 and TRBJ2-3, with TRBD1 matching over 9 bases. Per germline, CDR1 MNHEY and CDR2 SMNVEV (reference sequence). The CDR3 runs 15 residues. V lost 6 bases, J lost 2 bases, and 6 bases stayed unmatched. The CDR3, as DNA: TGTGCCAGCAGACTGGACAGGGGTGCCACAGATACGCAGTATTTT. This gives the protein CASRLDRGATDTQYF.

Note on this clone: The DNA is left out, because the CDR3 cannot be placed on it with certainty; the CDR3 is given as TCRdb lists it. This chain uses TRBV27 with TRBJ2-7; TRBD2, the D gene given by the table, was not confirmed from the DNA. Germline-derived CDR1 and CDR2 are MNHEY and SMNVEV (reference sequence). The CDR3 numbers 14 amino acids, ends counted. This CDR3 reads CASSSSGVFYEQYF.

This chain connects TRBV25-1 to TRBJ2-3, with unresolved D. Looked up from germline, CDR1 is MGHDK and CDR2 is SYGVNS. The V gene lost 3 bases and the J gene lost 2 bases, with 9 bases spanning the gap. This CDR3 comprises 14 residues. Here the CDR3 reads CASSDRINTDTQYF. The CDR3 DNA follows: TGTGCCAGCAGTGATAGGATAAACACAGATACGCAGTATTTT.

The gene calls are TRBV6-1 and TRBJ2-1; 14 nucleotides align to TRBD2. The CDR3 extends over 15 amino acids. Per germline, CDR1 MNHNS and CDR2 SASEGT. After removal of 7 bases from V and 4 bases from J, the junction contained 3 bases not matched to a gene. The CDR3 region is CASIGLAGGYNEQFF. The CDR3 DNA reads TGTGCCAGCATCGGACTAGCGGGGGGTTACAATGAGCAGTTCTTC.

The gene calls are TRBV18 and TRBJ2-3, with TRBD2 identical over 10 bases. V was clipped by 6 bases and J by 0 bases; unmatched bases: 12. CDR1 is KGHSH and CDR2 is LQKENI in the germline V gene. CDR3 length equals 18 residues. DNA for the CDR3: TGTGCCAGCTCCCCTAGCGGGAGACAGGGTTACAGCACAGATACGCAGTATTTT. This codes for CASSPSGRQGYSTDTQYF. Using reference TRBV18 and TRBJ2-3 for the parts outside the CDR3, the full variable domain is NAGVMQNPRHLVRRRGQEARLRCSPMKGHSHVYWYRQLPEEGLKFMVYLQKENIIDESGMPKERFSAEFPKEGPSILRIQQVVRGDSAAYFCASSPSGRQGYSTDTQYFGPGTRLTVL.

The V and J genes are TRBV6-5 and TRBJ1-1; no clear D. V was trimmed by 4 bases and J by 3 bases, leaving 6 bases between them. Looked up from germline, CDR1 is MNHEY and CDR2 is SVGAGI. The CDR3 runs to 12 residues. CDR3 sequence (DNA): TGTGCCAGCAGTTCCATAGACACTGAAGCTTTCTTT. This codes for CASSSIDTEAFF.

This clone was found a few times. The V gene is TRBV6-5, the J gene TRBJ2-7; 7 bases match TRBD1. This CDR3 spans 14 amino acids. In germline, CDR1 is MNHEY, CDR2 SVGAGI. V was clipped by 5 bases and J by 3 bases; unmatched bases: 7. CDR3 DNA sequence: TGTGCCAGCAGTCCTTCGACAGGGAGCTACGAGCAGTACTTC. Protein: CASSPSTGSYEQYF.

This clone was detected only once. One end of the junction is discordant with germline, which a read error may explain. The DNA for the CDR3 is TGTGCCCCCCGTTGGAGAGGGGGGAGCCGGGGAGCTGTTTTT. This codes for CAPRWRGGSRGAVF. V gene TRBV5-3 combines with J gene TRBJ2-2, with D perhaps being TRBD1 or TRBD2 (6 bases each). TRBV5-3 is an ORF, and what it does is uncertain. The CDR3 is 14 amino acids.

This chain's CDR3 is CAISDPLSGGGADTQYF. The DNA for the CDR3 is TGTGCCATCAGTGATCCGCTTAGCGGAGGTGGCGCAGATACGCAGTATTTT. This chain uses TRBV10-3 with TRBJ2-3; possible D gene TRBD2, 6 bases. The CDR3 extends over 17 amino acids. Germline V gene lookup returns CDR1 ENHRY and CDR2 SYGVKD. Trimming took 3 bases from V and 4 from J, leaving 20 bases between them.

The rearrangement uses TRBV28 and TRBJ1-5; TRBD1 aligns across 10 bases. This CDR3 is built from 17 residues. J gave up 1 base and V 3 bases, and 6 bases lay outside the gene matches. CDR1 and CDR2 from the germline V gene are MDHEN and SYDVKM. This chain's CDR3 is CASSFHWTGGSNQPQHF. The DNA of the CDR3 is TGTGCCAGCAGTTTCCACTGGACAGGGGGGAGCAATCAGCCCCAGCATTTT.

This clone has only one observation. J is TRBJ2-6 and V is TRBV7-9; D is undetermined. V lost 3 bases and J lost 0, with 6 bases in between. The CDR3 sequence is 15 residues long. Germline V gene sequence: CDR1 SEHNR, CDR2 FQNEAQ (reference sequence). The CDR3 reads CASSFGVSGANVLTF. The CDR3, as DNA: TGTGCCAGCAGCTTTGGTGTCTCTGGGGCCAACGTCCTGACTTTC. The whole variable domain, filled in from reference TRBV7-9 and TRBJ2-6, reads DTGVSQNPRHKITKRGQNVTFRCDPISEHNRLYWYRQTLGQGPEFLTYFQNEAQLEKSRLLSDRFSAERPKGSFSTLEIQRTEQGDSAMYLCASSFGVSGANVLTFGAGSRLTVL.